This T cell receptor (beta chain) was captured by sequencing in a study of blood T cells in healthy people across ages. The table lists this clonotype with many counts. A second PCR, run for roughly 7 to 12 cycles, used a sample-barcoded 5' primer plus a J-beta primer mix. TCRdb processed the 5' RACE reads anew with MiXCR; each CDR3 protein has one entry. The sample lists some 930,000 distinct CDR3 sequences; almost 30% were seen once. The length of the CDR3 is 14 residues. V was trimmed by 4 bases and J by 7 bases, leaving 17 bases between them. Germline assignment: CDR1 SGHRS and CDR2 YFSETQ. These same records also appear under a second study, on T cells of mothers and their children.

Sequenced input: blood. This TCR was sampled from a woman aged 35 to 49 in good health. The chain employs TRBV5-1 and TRBJ1-1; D might be TRBD1 (5 bases). Written as DNA, the CDR3 is TGCGCCAGCAGCCTACAGGACGGAATAGGTGAAGCTTTCTTT. Protein sequence: CASSLQDGIGEAFF.